This TCR beta chain was recorded in a study of T cell changes during pregnancy in multiple sclerosis. Profiled with immunoSEQ multiplex PCR; TCRdb holds only in-frame clones, not every one. The sample includes 90,000 to 150,000 clones, over 85% of them seen just once. This clone was seen once. The clonotype originates from a female donor with multiple sclerosis, enrolled in a pregnancy study. The specimen comprised peripheral blood, sampled before pregnancy.

Written as DNA, the CDR3 is TGTGCCAGCAGTGATTCGGGACAGCCCACGGACTATGGCTACACCTTC. Translation: CASSDSGQPTDYGYTF. This chain links TRBV6-1 with TRBJ1-2; TRBD1 matches at 7 bases. The junction had 10 bases not matched to a gene; V was cut back by 3 bases and J by 3 bases. This CDR3 has 16 amino acids. Germline V gene sequence: CDR1 MNHNS, CDR2 SASEGT.